This T cell receptor beta chain was retrieved from a study of cytomegalovirus exposure and HLA in healthy donors (dated by TCRdb to about 2017). Regarding the study in general: According to a later analysis, one platform produced both the approximately 110 validation repertoires and the roughly 640 repertoires of the first cohort. The aim of the study was to test whether cataloging public T cell receptors could identify signatures of past pathogen exposure. Besides the first cohort of hundreds of subjects, a separate validation cohort made up of about 120 different subjects was used. To predict cytomegalovirus infection status, the study brought together high-throughput TCR immunosequencing, statistical association of individual TCRs with disease status, and machine learning. On the study overall, not on this receptor specifically: The validation cohort had no HLA typing available for a later analysis, so co-occurrence within that cohort was assessed over all 130 or so repertoires. The study listed 150 to 200 TCR beta chains as associated with cytomegalovirus. It was suggested by the authors that the approach could potentially be generalized to other disease states and immunological phenotypes. The classifier was reported to diagnose cytomegalovirus status with high specificity and sensitivity in both the original cohort and the validation cohort. In a later analysis, TCRs clustered in the first cohort were found to also tend to co-occur in the 100 to 150 validation repertoires, with 90% to 95% of cluster scores above 0. In vitro tests confirmed that a few of the cytomegalovirus-associated TCR beta chains recognize cytomegalovirus antigens. While some public TCRs were present in many individuals, most TCR sequences turned up only very rarely across donors.

The CDR3 spans 14 residues, from the cysteine through the phenylalanine. Only the CDR3 portion is preserved as DNA: 42 bases, with reading frame beginning at the first base. The germline V gene sets CDR1 to SGHRS and CDR2 to YFSETQ. At the junction V is shortened by 2 bases and J by 2 bases, with 10 bases in between. The library was built by means of the immunoSEQ multiplex PCR assay. For the original study's pipeline: A statistical classification framework was built to diagnose cytomegalovirus status from the catalog of TCR beta chain sequences. Sourced from immuneACCESS, this table was stored by TCRdb with only in-frame sequences that have V and J called. A share of the clones is absent; for the studies checked, an unresolved V gene accounts for under half, and the remainder has no known explanation. The V and J calls and clone size come from that table; D and trimming were worked out from the DNA. Recorded for this sample are 150,000 to 200,000 clones; 86% of them occurred a single time. The ten largest clones take up around 6% of the sample.

Turning to this clone: Its antigen is unknown. Base quality data are lacking; no much larger clone is found one base away.

Separate from the approximately 700-subject first cohort, the validation cohort of some 130 subjects was the group to which the donors belonged. The clonotype originates from a woman aged 30 to 39 in good health and CMV-seronegative. This chain is built from TRBV5-1 and TRBJ1-1; TRBD1 might be the D gene, on 6 matching bases. Input material: PBMCs. The sequenced DNA is TGCGCCAGCAGCTTTCAGGGGACCAACACTGAAGCTTTCTTT. This gives the protein CASSFQGTNTEAFF.